Shown below are 10 T cell receptor beta chains from a single sample sequenced in a study of glioma-infiltrating T cells. The iRepertoire nested amplicon-rescue multiplex PCR amplified TCR alpha and beta CDR3s from RNA. TCRdb re-called the multiplex PCR reads through MiXCR, storing one row per CDR3 protein. This table has more than 350,000 distinct CDR3 sequences, more than 35% appearing once. Sequencing was carried out using glioma tissue, nonneoplastic brain tissue, or PBMCs (not recorded which). The receptors here all came from a human donor with low-grade glioma or glioblastoma, undergoing nonglioma brain surgery, or in good health (not recorded which).

The chain uses TRBV28 and TRBJ1-1, with a possible D match to TRBD1 (5 bases). The V and J ends lost 6 bases and 6 bases respectively, with 8 bases between them. CDR1 MDHEN and CDR2 SYDVKM come from the germline V gene. The CDR3 loop spans 11 amino acids. CDR3 nucleotide sequence: TGTGCCAGCAGCGGGGGGGCTGAAGCTTTCTTT. This translates into CASSGGAEAFF.

The V gene is TRBV27, the J gene TRBJ1-4, with 9 nucleotides matching TRBD1. The J segment lost 1 base and the V segment lost 4 bases, leaving 1 base of the junction unmatched. CDR3 length: 15 amino acids. CDR1 is MNHEY and CDR2 is SMNVEV in the germline V gene (reference sequence). The DNA of the CDR3 is TGTGCCAGCAGTTCGGGACAGGGAACTAATGAAAAACTGTTTTTT. Translation: CASSSGQGTNEKLFF.

This clonotype was recorded at least ten times. The chain employs TRBV6-2 or TRBV6-3 and TRBJ2-7; 7 nucleotides line up with TRBD1. The J segment lost 0 bases and the V segment lost 5 bases, leaving 7 bases of the junction unmatched. The CDR3 loop spans 15 amino acids. Germline values: CDR1 MNHEY, CDR2 SVGEGT. CDR3 DNA sequence: TGTGCCAGCAGTACCCCCCGACAGGGCTCCTACGAGCAGTACTTC. This sequence encodes CASSTPRQGSYEQYF.

This clonotype was detected a few times. V and J are TRBV28 and TRBJ1-5; TRBD1 matches at 10 bases. The V and J ends lost 8 bases and 1 base, in that order; junction bases with no gene match: 14. Germline values: CDR1 MDHEN, CDR2 SYDVKM. The CDR3 loop spans 18 amino acids. The DNA for the CDR3 is TGTGCCAGCGCGTTCAGAGGAGGGACAGGGGTGAGCAATCAGCCCCAGCATTTT. Amino acid sequence: CASAFRGGTGVSNQPQHF.

The V gene is TRBV29-1, the J gene TRBJ1-2; D remains unclear. The CDR3 sequence is 15 residues long. V was clipped by 0 bases and J by 8 bases, with 19 bases between them. Germline V gene sequence: CDR1 SQVTM, CDR2 ANQGSEA. This CDR3 reads CSVEDPITAYRGYTF. The DNA for the CDR3 is TGCAGCGTTGAAGATCCGATAACCGCTTATAGGGGCTACACCTTC.

This rearrangement joins TRBV29-1 to TRBJ2-7, with a tentative D call TRBD1 (6 bases). The germline gives CDR1 SQVTM, CDR2 ANQGSEA. Trimming removed 6 bases at V and 3 bases at J, with 18 bases between. The CDR3 has 14 residues. CDR3 in amino acids: CSVLLLTGNYEQYF. CDR3 DNA sequence: TGCAGCGTCCTCTTACTAACAGGGAACTACGAGCAGTACTTC.

V usage is TRBV7-2 and J usage is TRBJ2-3; a possible D gene is TRBD2 (5 bases). Germline V gene sequence: CDR1 SGHTA, CDR2 FQGNSA. There are 15 residues in the CDR3. Trimming stripped 2 bases from V and 2 bases from J, with 11 bases between. The CDR3 sequence: CASSLFEGFTDTQYF. The CDR3 region has the DNA TGTGCCAGCAGCTTATTCGAGGGTTTCACAGATACGCAGTATTTT.

This clonotype showed up just a few times. V gene TRBV4-1 combines with J gene TRBJ1-6, with no clear D. The V end was cut by 1 base, the J end by 4 bases, with 17 bases between. CDR1 and CDR2 from the germline V gene are MGHRA and YSYEKL. The CDR3 sequence is 18 residues long. The CDR3 DNA follows: TGCGCCAGCAGCCAAGCGCGCGGCCCCGGACGGTATAATTCACCCCTCCACTTT. This sequence encodes CASSQARGPGRYNSPLHF.

This clonotype was counted many times. J is TRBJ2-7 and V is TRBV6-2 or TRBV6-3, with TRBD2 identical over 8 bases. Germline CDR1 MNHEY, CDR2 SVGEGT. The CDR3 is 18 residues long. V was clipped by 6 bases and J by 1 base; unmatched bases: 17. The CDR3 DNA is TGTGCCAGCAGACCTCAAACGGGAGGGGTCCGCATATCCTACGAGCAGTACTTC. This gives the protein CASRPQTGGVRISYEQYF.

This rearrangement joins TRBV27 to TRBJ2-7, with 8 bases aligning to TRBD1. The germline V gene encodes CDR1 MNHEY and CDR2 SMNVEV (reference sequence). This CDR3 is built from 14 residues. Losses at the gene ends were 6 bases for V and 0 bases for J; bases not matched to a gene: 4. This CDR3 reads CASRTGVASYEQYF. The CDR3 nucleotides read TGTGCCAGCAGGACAGGGGTTGCCTCCTACGAGCAGTACTTC.